The next 28 T cell receptor delta chains were all read from a single sample in a study of gamma-delta chains in newborns, infants, children. TCRdb re-processed the reads using CATT. This sample has 5,600 or so delta-chain clones, with approximately 1.9% found just once. Sequenced material: blood. The receptors were sampled from a child who was a newborn, infant or young child, either healthy, febrile or measles-vaccinated (not recorded which).

By share, this clone counts as large (0.1 to 1%). Other DNA variants within this sample encode the same CDR3. The chain couples TRDV2 to TRDJ3; 9 positions agree with TRDD3. The CDR3 covers 18 residues. Germline trimming cut 0 bases from V and 1 base from J; bases unmatched to any gene: 3. Germline values: CDR1 GEAIGNYY, CDR2 EKD. This CDR3 reads CACDTVLGDSWDTRQMFF. The CDR3 bases are TGTGCCTGTGACACCGTGCTGGGGGATTCCTGGGACACCCGACAGATGTTTTTC.

By proportion, this clone is medium-sized. The gene calls are TRDV1 and TRDJ1, with D perhaps matching TRDD3 (5 bases). The germline V and J ends were trimmed by 0 bases and 0 bases, with 11 bases remaining between them. The CDR3 runs to 16 residues. Germline V gene sequence: CDR1 TSWWSYY, CDR2 QGS. The CDR3 DNA reads TGTGCTCTTGGGGAACTGGGGGTTTTGTACACCGATAAACTCATCTTT. Translation gives CALGELGVLYTDKLIF.

Judged by abundance, this clone is medium-sized (0.01 to 0.1%). This chain connects TRDV2 to TRDJ3, with 8 bases identical to TRDD3. The CDR3 is 16 amino acids. Trimming at V came to 3 bases and at J to 3 bases, leaving 3 bases not matched to a gene. Germline loops: CDR1 GEAIGNYY, CDR2 EKD. Here the CDR3 DNA reads TGTGCCTGTGACGGGATACGCCACTGGGACACCCGACAGATGTTTTTC. Encoded protein: CACDGIRHWDTRQMFF.

As concerns this clone: This may be a read error: a much more frequent sequence differs by one nucleotide. The chain links TRDV2 to TRDJ3; the match to TRDD3 covers 7 bases. V shed 1 base and J 0 bases; nucleotides not matched to a gene: 8. Germline CDR1 is GEAIGNYY and CDR2 is EKD. The length of the CDR3 is 19 residues. CDR3 loop: CACDTLGVLSSWDTRQMFF. As DNA, the CDR3 is TGTGCCTGTGACACGCTGGGGGTCCTCAGCTCCTGGGACACCCGACAGATGTTTTTC.

This clone has just a few counts. It differs at one base from a far larger clone, so likely a read error. Other DNA sequences from this sample encode an identical CDR3 as well. The chain is built from TRDV2 and TRDJ3; 11 bases map to TRDD3. Germline V gives CDR1 GEAIGNYY, CDR2 EKD. The CDR3 sequence is 18 residues long. CDR3: CACDVLGDSSWDTRQMFF. CDR3 sequence (DNA): TGTGCCTGTGACGTACTGGGGGATAGCTCCTGGGACACCCGACAGATGTTCTTC.

For this clone: The protein TCRdb gives is from a much larger clone and does not agree with this DNA's translation at residue 3, likely a read error; the protein shown here comes from the DNA. The V and J genes are TRDV2 and TRDJ3; no reliable D call. There are 17 residues in the CDR3. CDR1 and CDR2 (germline): GEAIGNYY, EKD. The CDR3 loop reads CARDTYSDSWDTRQMFF. The CDR3 nucleotides read TGTGCCCGTGACACATACTCGGACTCCTGGGACACCCGACAGATGTTTTTC.

This clone was found a few times. The protein recorded in TCRdb matches a much larger clone and deviates from this DNA's translation at residue 17, suggesting a read error; the protein here is obtained by translating the DNA. V is TRDV2 and J is TRDJ3, with 7 bases matching TRDD3. The CDR3 is 19 residues long. Germline values: CDR1 GEAIGNYY, CDR2 EKD. CDR3 residues: CACDTVLGILSWDTRQVFF. The CDR3 nucleotides read TGTGCCTGTGACACCGTACTGGGGATTCTCTCCTGGGACACCCGACAGGTGTTTTTC.

Within the sample, this clone is large. The same CDR3 can be traced to other DNA sequences in this sample. The J gene is TRDJ3, the V gene TRDV2; 10 positions agree with TRDD3. The CDR3 is 17 amino acids. The V and J ends lost 0 bases and 3 bases, in that order; junction bases with no gene match: 1. CDR1 is GEAIGNYY and CDR2 is EKD in the germline V gene. CDR3 protein: CACDTAGGYWDTRQMFF. In nucleotides, the CDR3 is TGTGCCTGTGACACCGCTGGGGGATACTGGGACACCCGACAGATGTTTTTC.

The sample holds a few counts of this clone. TCRdb gives a protein that differs at residue 16 from what the DNA encodes, so the protein here is translated from the DNA. This chain uses TRDV2 with TRDJ3; 12 bases map to TRDD3. The V gene's germline CDR1 is GEAIGNYY and CDR2 EKD. This CDR3 has 18 amino acids. CDR3 coding DNA: TGTGCCTGTGACATACTGGGGGATACCACCTGGGACACCCGACAGACGTTTTTC. Protein product: CACDILGDTTWDTRQTFF.

This clone is medium-sized. The sample holds other DNA sequences that translate to the same CDR3. The CDR3 nucleotides read TGTGCCTGTGACCCCCCCGCCTCCTGGGACACCCGACAGATGTTTTTC. Protein sequence: CACDPPASWDTRQMFF. The chain is built from TRDV2 and TRDJ3; D unresolved. CDR3 size: 16 residues. Germline CDR1 is GEAIGNYY and CDR2 is EKD. The germline V and J ends were trimmed by 3 bases and 0 bases, with 8 bases remaining between them.

In this sample, this clone is medium-sized. This clone may be a read error of a much larger clone one base away. The same CDR3 also results from other DNA sequences found in this sample. The rearrangement joins TRDV2 to TRDJ3, with 10 bases lining up with TRDD3. Germline V gene sequence: CDR1 GEAIGNYY, CDR2 EKD. The trim removed 0 bases at V and 0 bases at J, leaving 7 bases unmatched. The CDR3 spans 20 residues. CDR3 DNA sequence: TGTGCCTGTGACACCGTACTGGGGGATTGGAGCTCCTGGGACACCCGACAGATGTTTTTC. Translation gives CACDTVLGDWSSWDTRQMFF.

This clone is medium-sized. Other nucleotide sequences from this sample produce the same CDR3. The chain has TRDV2 and TRDJ3; 10 nucleotides align to TRDD3. CDR3 size: 18 residues. V was pared by 0 bases and J by 0 bases, with 1 base of the junction left unmatched. Germline V lookup: CDR1 GEAIGNYY, CDR2 EKD. The DNA for the CDR3 is TGTGCCTGTGACACCGGGGGGATACGCTCCTGGGACACCCGACAGATGTTTTTC. It encodes CACDTGGIRSWDTRQMFF.

As for this clone: TCRdb lists the protein of a much larger clone for this DNA, which differs at residue 15, so this is likely a read error; the protein given here is translated from the DNA itself. The chain combines TRAV29/DV5 with TRDJ1; TRDD3 aligns across 11 bases. Germline V gene lookup returns CDR1 NSMFDY and CDR2 ISSIKDK. The CDR3 is 17 residues long. The CDR3 is CAASAIRTGGYSDKPIF. As DNA, the CDR3 is TGTGCAGCAAGCGCTATTAGGACTGGGGGATATTCCGATAAACCCATCTTT.

This clone was counted only a few times. TCRdb's protein for this DNA is that of a much larger clone and differs from the translation at residue 7, likely a read error; the protein shown is the DNA translation. The J gene is TRDJ3, the V gene TRDV2; D remains unclear. Trimming left V 4 bases short and J 0 bases short, with 15 bases between. The CDR3 covers 18 residues. Germline values: CDR1 GEAIGNYY, CDR2 EKD. CDR3 sequence: CACDLLSVSSWDTRQMFF. DNA of the CDR3: TGTGCCTGTGATCTACTGAGTGTCAGCTCCTGGGACACCCGACAGATGTTTTTC.

As for this clone: The protein held in TCRdb is that of a much larger clone and does not match this DNA's translation at residue 11, likely because of a read error; the protein shown is translated from the DNA. The gene calls are TRDV2 and TRDJ3, with 11 bases identical to TRDD3. V lost 0 bases, J lost 1 base, and 7 bases stayed unmatched. CDR1 GEAIGNYY and CDR2 EKD come from the germline V gene. The CDR3 sequence is 20 residues long. The CDR3 region has the DNA TGTGCCTGTGACACCGTAATACTGGGGGATATGTCCTGGGACACCCGACAGATGTTTTTC. Translated, it gives CACDTVILGDMSWDTRQMFF.

On this clone itself: TCRdb records a much larger clone's protein for this DNA, with a difference at residue 5 that likely arises from a read error; the protein given is the translation of the DNA. The V gene is TRDV2, the J gene TRDJ3; 9 bases align to TRDD3. Germline CDR1 is GEAIGNYY and CDR2 is EKD. The CDR3 has 14 residues. The CDR3 sequence is CACDMLGDTRQMFF. The CDR3 region has the DNA TGTGCCTGTGACATGCTGGGGGATACCCGACAGATGTTTTTC.

This clone turned up a few times. A much larger clone lies one base from this, so it may be a read error. This sample also contains other DNA sequences that code for the same CDR3. The chain couples TRDV2 to TRDJ3; 8 nucleotides line up with TRDD3. Germline V lookup: CDR1 GEAIGNYY, CDR2 EKD. V shed 0 bases, J shed 3 bases, and the junction held 18 bases outside the gene matches. The CDR3 has 22 amino acids. Here the CDR3 DNA reads TGTGCCTGTGACACCGTCGGAGGCCTTGTGGGATACGCGGACTGGGACACCCGACAGATGTTTTTC. It codes for CACDTVGGLVGYADWDTRQMFF.

This clone was seen only a few times. TCRdb's protein for this DNA is that of a much larger clone and differs from the translation at residue 3, likely a read error; the protein shown is the DNA translation. V is TRDV2 and J is TRDJ3; 7 bases map to TRDD3. The germline gives CDR1 GEAIGNYY, CDR2 EKD. The CDR3 has 18 amino acids. The DNA of the CDR3 is TGTGCCCGTGACACGTACTGGGGCACTTCCTGGGACACCCGACAGATGTTTTTC. As protein: CARDTYWGTSWDTRQMFF.

This clone was counted a few times. A much more abundant neighbour one base away suggests this may be a read error. The same CDR3 arises from other DNA sequences in this sample as well. V is TRDV2 and J is TRDJ3, with 10 bases identical to TRDD3. Looked up from germline, CDR1 is GEAIGNYY and CDR2 is EKD. The CDR3 is 20 amino acids. Written as DNA, the CDR3 is TGTGCCTGTGACACCTGGGGGGATACGGACACCTCCTGGGACACCCGCCAGATGTTTTTC. As protein: CACDTWGDTDTSWDTRQMFF.

Worth noting for this clone: The TCRdb protein comes from a much larger clone and disagrees with this DNA's translation at residue 11, likely due to a read error; the protein given here is derived from the DNA. The chain links TRDV2 to TRDJ3; 7 positions match TRDD3. The CDR3 consists of 19 residues. Germline V gene data show CDR1 as GEAIGNYY and CDR2 as EKD. The J segment lost 2 bases and the V segment lost 0 bases, leaving 9 bases of the junction unmatched. This chain's CDR3 is CACDTWGTSSPWDTRQMFF. The CDR3 DNA sequence: TGTGCCTGTGACACCTGGGGGACCTCAAGCCCCTGGGACACCCGACAGATGTTTTTC.

A remark on this clone: The amino acid sequence in TCRdb belongs to a much larger clone and departs from this DNA's translation at residue 6, likely a sequencing read error; the sequence shown is translated from the DNA. The chain is built from TRDV2 and TRDJ3; D uncertain. Germline values: CDR1 GEAIGNYY, CDR2 EKD. V was shortened by 0 bases and J by 1 base, with 12 bases between the two germline ends. CDR3 length: 18 amino acids. Here the CDR3 reads CACDTANARSWDTRQMFF. CDR3 nucleotide sequence: TGTGCCTGTGACACCGCTAACGCGAGGTCCTGGGACACCCGACAGATGTTTTTC.

The sample holds a few counts of this clone. A read error likely explains this, since a far larger clone differs by one base. In the same sample, other DNA sequences code for this CDR3. The rearrangement uses TRDV2 and TRDJ1, with TRDD3 identical over 11 bases. Unmatched junction bases numbered 3, after V lost 1 base and J lost 3 bases. The CDR3 sequence is 15 residues long. The germline gives CDR1 GEAIGNYY, CDR2 EKD. The CDR3 reads CACDTWGIRADKLIF. The CDR3 nucleotides are TGTGCCTGTGACACTTGGGGGATACGCGCCGATAAACTCATCTTT.

CDR3 DNA: TGTGCCTGTGACACCGTAGTACCGGGGCAAATCTCCTGGGACACCCGACAGATGTTTTTC. Protein product: CACDTVVPGQISWDTRQMFF. V gene TRDV2 combines with J gene TRDJ3, with D hard to call. The CDR3 runs to 20 residues. Germline CDR1 GEAIGNYY, CDR2 EKD. V lost 0 bases to trimming and J lost 0 bases, with 17 bases between them.

The sample holds a few counts of this clone. The TCRdb protein and the DNA translation do not line up at residue 16; the protein shown here was made by translating the DNA. This rearrangement joins TRDV2 to TRDJ3; D perhaps matches TRDD3 (6 bases). CDR1 and CDR2 (germline): GEAIGNYY, EKD. This CDR3 has 18 amino acids. CDR3 DNA: TGTGCCTGTGACACTGGGGGTCATAGCTCCTGGGACACCCGACAGACGTTTTTC. Amino acids: CACDTGGHSSWDTRQTFF.

This clone rates as medium-sized. V usage is TRDV2 and J usage is TRDJ3; TRDD3 agrees at 13 bases. Germline V lookup: CDR1 GEAIGNYY, CDR2 EKD. After removal of 2 bases from V and 3 bases from J, the junction contained 6 bases not matched to a gene. This CDR3 region has 19 residues. CDR3 loop: CACDILGDTSRWDTRQMFF. The CDR3 DNA follows: TGTGCCTGTGACATACTGGGGGATACGTCTCGCTGGGACACCCGACAGATGTTTTTC.

This clone came up many times. A single base is all that separates this from a far larger clone, so a read error is likely. The rearrangement links TRDV2 to TRDJ3; 11 nucleotides agree with TRDD3. CDR1 is GEAIGNYY and CDR2 is EKD in the germline V gene. The CDR3 spans 19 residues. CDR3 nucleotides: TGTGCCTGTGACAAAGTACTGGGGGATAGCTCCTGGGGCACCCGACAGATGTTTTTC. Translation: CACDKVLGDSSWGTRQMFF.

This clone was detected only a few times. This DNA's translation differs at residue 5 from TCRdb's protein, which comes from a much larger clone; a read error is likely, and the protein shown is translated from the DNA. The V and J genes are TRDV2 and TRDJ3, with 8 bases lining up with TRDD3. The CDR3 length is 18 residues. Unmatched junction bases numbered 7, after V lost 3 bases and J lost 1 base. CDR1 and CDR2 (germline): GEAIGNYY, EKD. CDR3 nucleotide sequence: TGTGCCTGTGACTCCTTACTGGGGGCTTCCTGGGACACCCGACAGATGTTTTTC. Translation: CACDSLLGASWDTRQMFF.

A note on this clone: TCRdb lists the protein of a much larger clone for this DNA, which differs at residue 12, so this is likely a read error; the protein given here is translated from the DNA itself. The gene calls are TRDV2 and TRDJ1; 11 bases are a match to TRDD3. CDR3 size: 17 residues. V lost 0 bases to trimming and J lost 6 bases; unmatched junction nucleotides: 11. Germline V gene sequence: CDR1 GEAIGNYY, CDR2 EKD. DNA of the CDR3: TGTGCCTGTGACACCGTTATGGGGGATACGCGGATGAATAAACTCATCTTT. Its protein is CACDTVMGDTRMNKLIF.